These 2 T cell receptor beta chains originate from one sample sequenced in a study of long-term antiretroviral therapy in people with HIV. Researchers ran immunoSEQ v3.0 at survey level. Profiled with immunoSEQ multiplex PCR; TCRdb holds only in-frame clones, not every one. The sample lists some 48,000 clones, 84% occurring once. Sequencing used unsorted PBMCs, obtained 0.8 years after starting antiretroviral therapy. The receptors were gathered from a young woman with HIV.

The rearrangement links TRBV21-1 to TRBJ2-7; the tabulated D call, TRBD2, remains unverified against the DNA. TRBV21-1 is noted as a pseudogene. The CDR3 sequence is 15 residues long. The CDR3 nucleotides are TGTGCCAGCAGCACGTACCAGCGGGAGATACTCGAGCAGTACTTC. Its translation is CASSTYQREILEQYF.

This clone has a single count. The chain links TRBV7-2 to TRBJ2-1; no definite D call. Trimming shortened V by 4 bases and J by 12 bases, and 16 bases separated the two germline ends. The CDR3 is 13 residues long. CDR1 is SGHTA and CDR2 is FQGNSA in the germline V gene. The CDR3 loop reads CASSYLASPSQFF. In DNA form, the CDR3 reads TGTGCCAGCAGCTATCTTGCCAGCCCTTCGCAGTTCTTC. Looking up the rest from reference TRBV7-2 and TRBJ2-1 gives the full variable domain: GAGVSQSPSNKVTEKGKDVELRCDPISGHTALYWYRQSLGQGLEFLIYFQGNSAPDKSGLPSDRFSAERTGGSVSTLTIQRTQQEDSAVYLCASSYLASPSQFFGPGTRLTVL.